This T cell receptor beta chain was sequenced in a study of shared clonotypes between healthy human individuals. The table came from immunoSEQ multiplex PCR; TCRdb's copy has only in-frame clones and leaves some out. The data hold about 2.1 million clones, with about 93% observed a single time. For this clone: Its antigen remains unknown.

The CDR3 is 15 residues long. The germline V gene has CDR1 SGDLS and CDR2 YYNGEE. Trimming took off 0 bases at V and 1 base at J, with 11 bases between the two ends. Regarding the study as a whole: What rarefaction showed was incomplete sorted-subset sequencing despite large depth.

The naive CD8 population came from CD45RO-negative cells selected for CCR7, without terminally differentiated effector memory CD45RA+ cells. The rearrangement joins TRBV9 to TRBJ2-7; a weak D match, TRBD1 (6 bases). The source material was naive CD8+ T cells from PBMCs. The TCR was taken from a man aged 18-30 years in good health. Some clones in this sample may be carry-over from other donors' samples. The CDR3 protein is CASSVGSTGSYEQYF. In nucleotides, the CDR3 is TGTGCCAGCAGCGTAGGGTCGACAGGATCCTACGAGCAGTACTTC.